Shown below are 19 T cell receptor beta chains from a single sample sequenced in a study of blood T cell repertoires in COVID-19. Generated by immunoSEQ multiplex PCR, the TCRdb table keeps only in-frame clones and is missing some. The profile shows more than 50,000 clones, 80% to 95% of them singletons. Specimen: peripheral blood. The receptor set was obtained from a man older than 75 with acute or convalescent COVID-19.

The chain joins TRBV11-3 to TRBJ2-7, with 8 positions matching TRBD1. The CDR3 runs 15 residues. Germline loops: CDR1 SGHNT, CDR2 YENEEA. V lost 5 bases, J lost 2 bases, and 8 bases stayed unmatched. The CDR3 is CASSQSTGQAYEQYF. Here the CDR3 DNA reads TGTGCCAGCAGCCAATCAACGGGACAGGCCTACGAGCAGTACTTC.

The chain couples TRBV9 to TRBJ1-1, with 7 bases fitting TRBD1. The germline gives CDR1 SGDLS, CDR2 YYNGEE. The CDR3 has 15 residues. V lost 4 bases, J lost 4 bases, and 10 bases stayed unmatched. CDR3: CASSPMGQSVTEAFF. The CDR3 region has the DNA TGTGCCAGCAGCCCGATGGGACAGTCGGTCACTGAAGCTTTCTTT.

The chain joins TRBV28 to TRBJ1-5; D remains ambiguous. Germline V lookup: CDR1 MDHEN, CDR2 SYDVKM. The V gene lost 3 bases and the J gene lost 0 bases, with 9 bases spanning the gap. CDR3 size: 15 residues. The CDR3 DNA reads as TGTGCCAGCAGTTTTAACATTAATAGCAATCAGCCCCAGCATTTT. Encoded protein: CASSFNINSNQPQHF.

The chain joins TRBV3-1 (or the pseudogene TRBV3-2) to TRBJ1-4; 9 bases map to TRBD1. The CDR3 has 14 amino acids. Germline V gene data show CDR1 as LGHDT and CDR2 as YNNKEL (reference sequence). J lost 4 bases, V lost 3 bases, and 0 bases had no gene match. CDR3 sequence reads: CASSQGQGNEKLFF. In DNA, the CDR3 is TGTGCCAGCAGCCAGGGACAGGGTAATGAAAAACTGTTTTTT.

The J gene is TRBJ1-1, the V gene TRBV5-1; TRBD1 matches at 8 bases. The CDR3 length is 16 residues. Trimming cost V 3 bases and J 11 bases; bases outside gene matches: 18. Germline-derived CDR1 and CDR2 are SGHRS and YFSETQ. In DNA form, the CDR3 reads TGCGCCAGCAGCTCGGGACAGGCCGTTATGGGGGTTGAGGCTTTCTTT. Its translation: CASSSGQAVMGVEAFF. Full variable domain (rest looked up from reference TRBV5-1 and TRBJ1-1): KAGVTQTPRYLIKTRGQQVTLSCSPISGHRSVSWYQQTPGQGLQFLFEYFSETQRNKGNFPGRFSGRQFSNSRSEMNVSTLELGDSALYLCASSSGQAVMGVEAFFGQGTRLTVV.

The sample holds a few counts of this clone. The chain carries TRBV7-9 and TRBJ2-3; weak D call: TRBD2 (6 bases). CDR3 size: 13 residues. V was trimmed by 5 bases and J by 2 bases, leaving 8 bases between them. CDR1 and CDR2 (germline): SEHNR, FQNEAQ (reference sequence). The CDR3 sequence is CASSGDSTDTQYF. CDR3 bases: TGTGCCAGCAGCGGGGACTCCACAGATACGCAGTATTTT.

The chain is built from TRBV27 and TRBJ2-7; 9 bases align to TRBD1. The CDR3 has 15 residues. The V segment lost 3 bases and the J segment 5 bases; nucleotides outside the gene matches: 8. Per the germline V gene, CDR1 is MNHEY and CDR2 is SMNVEV (reference sequence). CDR3 coding DNA: TGTGCCAGCAGTTTCGGGGCTGGGACAGGGCACGAGCAGTACTTC. It specifies CASSFGAGTGHEQYF.

V gene TRBV28 combines with J gene TRBJ2-7, with TRBD2 matching 9 bases. CDR1 is MDHEN, CDR2 SYDVKM, per germline. This CDR3 spans 14 amino acids. With 6 bases clipped from V and 2 bases from J, the junction kept 5 bases outside the gene matches. The CDR3 region has the DNA TGTGCCAGCAGGTTGACTAGCGGCCCCTACGAGCAGTACTTC. Protein: CASRLTSGPYEQYF.

This chain links TRBV5-4 with TRBJ2-5, with 11 bases matching TRBD2. The CDR3 sequence is 15 residues long. Germline V gene lookup returns CDR1 SGHNT and CDR2 YYREEE (reference sequence). With 4 bases clipped from V and 0 bases from J, the junction kept 2 bases outside the gene matches. The CDR3 nucleotides are TGTGCCAGCAGCCGGGGACTAGCGGACCAAGAGACCCAGTACTTC. It encodes CASSRGLADQETQYF.

The chain recombines TRBV6-5 with TRBJ2-6; D uncertain. This CDR3 comprises 12 residues. The V end lost 10 bases, the J end lost 4 bases, and 8 bases lay between the germline ends. The V gene's germline CDR1 is MNHEY and CDR2 SVGAGI. CDR3 nucleotides: TGTGCCACCGAGTCCGGGGCCAACGTCCTGACTTTC. It codes for CATESGANVLTF.

Only one count was recorded for this clone. This rearrangement joins TRBV6-5 to TRBJ2-1; 9 bases agree with TRBD2. With V trimmed by 4 bases and J by 4 bases, 5 bases remained unmatched. Germline V lookup: CDR1 MNHEY, CDR2 SVGAGI. This CDR3 region has 15 residues. This CDR3 is CASSLAGEAYNEQFF. The CDR3 DNA follows: TGTGCCAGCAGTTTAGCGGGGGAAGCTTACAATGAGCAGTTCTTC.

This chain joins TRBV5-6 and TRBJ2-1; 13 bases match TRBD2. The germline V gene has CDR1 SGHDT and CDR2 YYEEEE. The CDR3 is made up of 16 amino acids. V lost 0 bases and J lost 8; bases outside the gene matches: 5. This chain's CDR3 is CASSLVGLAGLDEQFF. As DNA, the CDR3 is TGTGCCAGCAGCTTGGTGGGACTAGCGGGGTTGGATGAGCAGTTCTTC.

This clone was seen more than once but under ten times. The chain links TRBV6-5 to TRBJ2-2, with D uncertain. V was trimmed by 6 bases and J by 4 bases, leaving 9 bases between them. CDR1 MNHEY and CDR2 SVGAGI come from the germline V gene. The CDR3 spans 13 residues. As DNA, the CDR3 is TGTGCCAGCAGAGACATTACCACCGGGGAGCTGTTTTTT. Encoded protein: CASRDITTGELFF.

The rearrangement joins TRBV28 to TRBJ2-5; possible D gene TRBD2, 6 bases. Germline V lookup: CDR1 MDHEN, CDR2 SYDVKM. The CDR3 consists of 16 residues. V gave up 2 bases and J gave up 4 bases, with 17 bases separating them. Here the CDR3 DNA reads TGTGCCAGCAGTTTACATGGGGGGAGCGCTGGAGAGACCCAGTACTTC. Its translation: CASSLHGGSAGETQYF. The full variable domain, completed using reference TRBV28 and TRBJ2-5, is DVKVTQSSRYLVKRTGEKVFLECVQDMDHENMFWYRQDPGLGLRLIYFSYDVKMKEKGDIPEGYSVSREKKERFSLILESASTNQTSMYLCASSLHGGSAGETQYFGPGTRLLVL.

This chain links TRBV5-4 with TRBJ2-1; 11 nucleotides match TRBD2. Unmatched junction bases numbered 6, after V lost 0 bases and J lost 4 bases. CDR1 is SGHNT and CDR2 is YYREEE in the germline V gene (reference sequence). The length of the CDR3 is 17 residues. In DNA, the CDR3 is TGTGCCAGCAGCTTGGGTCTAGCGGGGGGAACATACAATGAGCAGTTCTTC. The encoded protein is CASSLGLAGGTYNEQFF.

This clone turned up a few times. The chain carries TRBV29-1 and TRBJ1-2; D is undetermined. CDR1 and CDR2 from the germline V gene are SQVTM and ANQGSEA. V lost 3 bases, J lost 8 bases, and 13 bases lay in between. The CDR3 covers 12 residues. CDR3 bases: TGCAGCGTTGAGGCAGGCTTATCAGGCTACACCTTC. Residues: CSVEAGLSGYTF.

This clone was detected only a few times. J is TRBJ1-3 and V is TRBV5-1; D gene unclear. Deletions cut 4 bases from V and 1 base from J, with 9 bases between. Germline V lookup: CDR1 SGHRS, CDR2 YFSETQ. The CDR3 is made up of 14 amino acids. CDR3 bases: TGCGCCAGCAGCCCGGGTAATTCTGGAAACACCATATATTTT. It is translated as CASSPGNSGNTIYF.

V usage is TRBV27 and J usage is TRBJ2-5; TRBD2 matches 10 bases. The germline V gene has CDR1 MNHEY and CDR2 SMNVEV (reference sequence). The CDR3 length is 16 residues. Trimming removed 4 bases from V and 1 base from J; junction bases left unmatched: 6. Here the CDR3 reads CASSSLAGVSQETQYF. CDR3 nucleotide sequence: TGTGCCAGCAGTTCGCTAGCGGGGGTATCCCAAGAGACCCAGTACTTC.

V usage is TRBV12-3 or TRBV12-4 and J usage is TRBJ2-7, with D uncertain. This CDR3 is 13 amino acids long. The ends were cut back, 3 bases at V and 2 bases at J, with 8 bases in the middle. As DNA, the CDR3 is TGTGCCAGCAGTTTCATCAGTCCCTACGAGCAGTACTTC. Translated, it gives CASSFISPYEQYF.